A selection of T cell receptor beta chains follows, all from one sample in a study of T cell repertoires in cytomegalovirus infection. TCRdb reprocessed the reads with MiXCR, giving one entry per CDR3 protein. Counted here are more than 350,000 distinct CDR3 sequences, roughly 31% occurring once; the ten biggest clones make up roughly an eighth. Source material: PBMCs. The receptors come from a human donor in good health (CMV status not recorded). Some clones in this sample may be carry-over from other donors' samples. Both conserved end residues are part of each CDR3. Fields, in order: CDR3 protein, D gene, clone size, J gene, V gene. A D gene is named only where the DNA matches it firmly. Size is omitted from some rows. Given values are once, few, many or a class for expanded clones.

CSVGQGAGETQYF,TRBD1,-,TRBJ2-5,TRBV29-1
CASRASGSGAYNEQFF,TRBD2,-,TRBJ2-1,TRBV6-1
CASSKGTTYEQYF,TRBD2,-,TRBJ2-7,TRBV11-3
CSARGTGVAKNIQYF,TRBD1,-,TRBJ2-4,TRBV20-1
CASSFMSSQVGTGELFF,-,-,TRBJ2-2,TRBV5-5
CASSQDVTGWTEAFF,-,-,TRBJ1-1,TRBV4-1
CASSDPPGAYEQYF,-,-,TRBJ2-7,TRBV6-2/TRBV6-3
CASSSTSGDFTDTQYF,TRBD2,many,TRBJ2-3,TRBV7-2
CSARVTEAYEQYF,-,-,TRBJ2-7,TRBV20-1
CASSGRSNQPQHF,-,-,TRBJ1-5,TRBV5-8
CASRHSHEQYF,-,-,TRBJ2-7,TRBV7-6
CSARGFRQGRNTDTQYF,TRBD1,few,TRBJ2-3,TRBV20-1
CASSRGNNQPQHF,-,-,TRBJ1-5,TRBV18
CASSLQAVGYGYTF,-,-,TRBJ1-2,TRBV7-6
CASSSEFGGGSDTHYF,-,-,TRBJ2-3,TRBV7-9
CASSPRWEPGDTGELFF,-,few,TRBJ2-2,TRBV7-7
CASSLVGAGHYEQYF,-,-,TRBJ2-7,TRBV11-2
CASSVKSGGTEAFF,-,-,TRBJ1-1,TRBV6-6
CASSKAGGEGGYEQYF,-,-,TRBJ2-7,TRBV7-3
CASSETTGGMETQYF,TRBD1,many,TRBJ2-5,TRBV6-1
CSAEGGTFTEAFF,-,once,TRBJ1-1,TRBV20-1
CSASSGDTIYF,-,few,TRBJ1-3,TRBV20-1
CASSSPFRSEGTDTQYF,-,many,TRBJ2-3,TRBV7-9
CSARDRVRGSNQPQHF,TRBD1,-,TRBJ1-5,TRBV20-1
CASSLSWTTSTDRQYF,-,-,TRBJ2-3,TRBV27
CASSQDGRDSPLHF,-,few,TRBJ1-6,TRBV19
CASSYLVGARGPGELFF,-,-,TRBJ2-2,TRBV6-8
CASSIMVGDYGYTF,-,-,TRBJ1-2,TRBV19
CASSYTQGALGQYF,TRBD1,-,TRBJ2-7,TRBV6-6
CASSLTMNGYTF,-,many,TRBJ1-2,TRBV12-3/TRBV12-4
CASSPRQDNEQFF,-,many,TRBJ2-1,TRBV7-7
CASTETVSGQETQYF,-,few,TRBJ2-5,TRBV3-1
CASAHRENTEDFF,-,-,TRBJ1-1,TRBV6-2/TRBV6-3
CASSPVGAGTGELFF,-,many,TRBJ2-2,TRBV7-6
CASSLTSTGELFF,-,-,TRBJ2-2,TRBV6-5
CASSLWALPPLHF,-,few,TRBJ1-6,TRBV12-3/TRBV12-4
CASSQVGAQETQYF,-,-,TRBJ2-5,TRBV4-1
CASSSGLAGPLSHNEQFF,TRBD2,-,TRBJ2-1,TRBV11-2
CASSLTVRNYGYTF,-,few,TRBJ1-2,TRBV18
CASSTQGPMNSGANVLTF,-,-,TRBJ2-6,TRBV7-3
CASSHRQGIDSNQPQHF,TRBD1,few,TRBJ1-5,TRBV12-3/TRBV12-4
CASSQEQWENIQYF,-,-,TRBJ2-4,TRBV3-1
CSARQGSNTGELFF,TRBD1,-,TRBJ2-2,TRBV20-1
CDSSNQLRGLDIQYF,TRBD1,-,TRBJ2-4,TRBV2
CASSPGRGASSYNEQFF,-,many,TRBJ2-1,TRBV6-6
CASSLKGLGQIYEQYF,-,-,TRBJ2-7,TRBV28
CASSPGVVENTEAFF,-,few,TRBJ1-1,TRBV5-1
CASSRLAGTEAFF,-,-,TRBJ1-1,TRBV6-2/TRBV6-3
CASSPIGGRRDEQFF,-,-,TRBJ2-1,TRBV4-1
CASSLGRGGLENEKLFF,-,many,TRBJ1-4,TRBV7-8
CAISESAENYGYTF,-,few,TRBJ1-2,TRBV10-3
CASSYSRNSPLHF,-,-,TRBJ1-6,TRBV27